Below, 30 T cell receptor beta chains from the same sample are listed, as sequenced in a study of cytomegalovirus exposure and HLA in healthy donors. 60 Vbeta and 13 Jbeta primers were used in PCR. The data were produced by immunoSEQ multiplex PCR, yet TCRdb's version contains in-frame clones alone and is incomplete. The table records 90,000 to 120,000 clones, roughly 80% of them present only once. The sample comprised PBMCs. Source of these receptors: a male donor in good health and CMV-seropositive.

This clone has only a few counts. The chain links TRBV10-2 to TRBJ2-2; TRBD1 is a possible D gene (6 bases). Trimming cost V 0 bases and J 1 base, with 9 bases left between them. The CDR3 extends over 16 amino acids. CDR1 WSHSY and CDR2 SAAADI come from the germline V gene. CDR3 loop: CASSESQTGNTGELFF. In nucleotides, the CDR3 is TGCGCCAGCAGTGAGTCGCAGACAGGGAACACCGGGGAGCTGTTTTTT.

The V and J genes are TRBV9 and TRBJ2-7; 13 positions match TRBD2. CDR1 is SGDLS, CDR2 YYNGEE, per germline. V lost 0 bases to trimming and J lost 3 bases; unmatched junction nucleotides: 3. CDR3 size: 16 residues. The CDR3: CASSVGGTSGDYEQYF. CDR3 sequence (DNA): TGTGCCAGCAGCGTAGGGGGGACTAGCGGGGACTACGAGCAGTACTTC.

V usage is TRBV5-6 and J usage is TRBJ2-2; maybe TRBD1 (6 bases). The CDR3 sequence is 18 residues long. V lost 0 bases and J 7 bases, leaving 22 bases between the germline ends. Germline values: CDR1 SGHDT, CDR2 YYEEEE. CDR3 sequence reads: CASSLDRTDPFFIGELFF. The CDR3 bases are TGTGCCAGCAGCTTGGATAGGACAGACCCATTCTTTATCGGGGAGCTGTTTTTT.

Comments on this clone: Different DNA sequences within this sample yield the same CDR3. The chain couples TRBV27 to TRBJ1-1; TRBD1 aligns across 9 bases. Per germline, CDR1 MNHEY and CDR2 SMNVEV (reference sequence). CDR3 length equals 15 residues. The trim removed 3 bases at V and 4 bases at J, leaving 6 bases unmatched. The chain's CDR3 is CASSLLQGAPTEAFF. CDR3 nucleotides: TGTGCCAGCAGTTTGCTACAGGGGGCGCCCACTGAAGCTTTCTTT.

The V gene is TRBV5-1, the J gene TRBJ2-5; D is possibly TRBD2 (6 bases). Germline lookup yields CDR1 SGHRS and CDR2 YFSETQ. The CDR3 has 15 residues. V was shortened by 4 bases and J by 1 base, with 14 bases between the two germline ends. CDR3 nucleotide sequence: TGCGCCAGCAGCCAGATCCTAGCGAGCCAAGAGACCCAGTACTTC. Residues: CASSQILASQETQYF.

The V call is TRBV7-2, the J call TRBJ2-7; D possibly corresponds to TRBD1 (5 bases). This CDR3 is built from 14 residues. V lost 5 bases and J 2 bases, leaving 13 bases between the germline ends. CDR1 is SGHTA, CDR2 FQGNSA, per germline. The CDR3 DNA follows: TGTGCCAGCAGCAAGACAGCTATACCCTACGAGCAGTACTTC. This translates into CASSKTAIPYEQYF.

The CDR3 loop reads CASSPAQSGGNGNTIYF. CDR3 coding DNA: TGTGCCAGCAGCCCAGCGCAGTCAGGGGGCAATGGAAACACCATATATTTT. The genes are TRBV7-2 and TRBJ1-3; TRBD1 matches 8 bases. J was trimmed by 3 bases and V by 5 bases; bases with no gene match: 12. Germline assignment: CDR1 SGHTA and CDR2 FQGNSA. CDR3 length: 17 amino acids.

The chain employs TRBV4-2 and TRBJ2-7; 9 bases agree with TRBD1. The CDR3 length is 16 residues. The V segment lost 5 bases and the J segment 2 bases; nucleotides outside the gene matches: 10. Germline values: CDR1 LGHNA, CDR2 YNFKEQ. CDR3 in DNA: TGTGCCAGCAGCTACGCCGGGACAGGGAGTACCTACGAGCAGTACTTC. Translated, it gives CASSYAGTGSTYEQYF.

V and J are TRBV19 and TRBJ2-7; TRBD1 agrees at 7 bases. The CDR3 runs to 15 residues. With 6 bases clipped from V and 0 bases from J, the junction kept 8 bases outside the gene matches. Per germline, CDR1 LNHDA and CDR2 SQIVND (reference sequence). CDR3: CASRYRQGLSYEQYF. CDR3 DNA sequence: TGTGCCAGTAGATACCGACAGGGCCTCTCCTACGAGCAGTACTTC. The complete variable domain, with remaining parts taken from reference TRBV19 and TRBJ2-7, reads DGGITQSPKYLFRKEGQNVTLSCEQNLNHDAMYWYRQDPGQGLRLIYYSQIVNDFQKGDIAEGYSVSREKKESFPLTVTSAQKNPTAFYLCASRYRQGLSYEQYFGPGTRLTVT.

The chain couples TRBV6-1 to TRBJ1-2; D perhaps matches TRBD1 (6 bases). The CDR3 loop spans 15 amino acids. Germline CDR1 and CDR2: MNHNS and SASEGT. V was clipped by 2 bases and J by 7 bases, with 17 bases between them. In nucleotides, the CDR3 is TGTGCCAGCAGTGAATTACAGGGTAGCTCAGGTGGCTACACCTTC. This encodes CASSELQGSSGGYTF.

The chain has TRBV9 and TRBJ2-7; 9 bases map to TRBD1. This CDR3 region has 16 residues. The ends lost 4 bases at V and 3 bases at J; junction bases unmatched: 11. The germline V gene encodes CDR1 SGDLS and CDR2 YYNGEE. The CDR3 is CASSPGTGIIGYEQYF. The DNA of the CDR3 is TGTGCCAGCAGCCCCGGGACAGGGATAATCGGCTACGAGCAGTACTTC.

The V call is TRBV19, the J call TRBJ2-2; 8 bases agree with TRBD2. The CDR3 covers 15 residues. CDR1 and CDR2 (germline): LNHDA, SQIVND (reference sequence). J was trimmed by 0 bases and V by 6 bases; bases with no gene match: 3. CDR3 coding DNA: TGTGCCAGTAGCCAGGGACTAGCGAACACCGGGGAGCTGTTTTTT. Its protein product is CASSQGLANTGELFF.

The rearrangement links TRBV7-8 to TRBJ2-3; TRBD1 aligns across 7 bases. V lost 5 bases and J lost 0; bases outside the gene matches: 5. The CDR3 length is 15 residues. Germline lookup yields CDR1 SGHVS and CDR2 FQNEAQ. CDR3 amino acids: CASSLGTVSTDTQYF. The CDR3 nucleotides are TGTGCCAGCAGCCTCGGGACAGTTAGCACAGATACGCAGTATTTT.

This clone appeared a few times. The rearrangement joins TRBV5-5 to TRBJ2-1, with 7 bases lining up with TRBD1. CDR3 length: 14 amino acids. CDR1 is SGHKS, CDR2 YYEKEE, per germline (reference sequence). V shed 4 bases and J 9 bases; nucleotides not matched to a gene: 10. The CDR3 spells CASSPPTGNGEQFF. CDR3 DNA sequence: TGTGCCAGCAGCCCACCGACAGGGAACGGTGAGCAGTTCTTC.

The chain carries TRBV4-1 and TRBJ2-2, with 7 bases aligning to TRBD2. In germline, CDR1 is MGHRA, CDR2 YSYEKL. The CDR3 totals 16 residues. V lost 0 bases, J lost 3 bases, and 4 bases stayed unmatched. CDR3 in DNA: TGCGCCAGCAGCCAAGAGGGGGGGACGTACACCGGGGAGCTGTTTTTT. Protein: CASSQEGGTYTGELFF.

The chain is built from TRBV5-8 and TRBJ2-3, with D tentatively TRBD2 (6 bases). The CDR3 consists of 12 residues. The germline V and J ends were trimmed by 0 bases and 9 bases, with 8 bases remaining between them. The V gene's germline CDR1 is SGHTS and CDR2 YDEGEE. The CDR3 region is CASSLEGGTQYF. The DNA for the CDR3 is TGTGCCAGCAGCTTGGAGGGAGGAACGCAGTATTTT.

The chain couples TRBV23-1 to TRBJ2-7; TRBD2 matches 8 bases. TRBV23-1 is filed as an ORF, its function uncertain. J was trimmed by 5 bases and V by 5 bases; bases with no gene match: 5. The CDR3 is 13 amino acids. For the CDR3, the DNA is TGCGCCAGCAGTAAACGGGAGGGCCACGAGCAGTACTTC. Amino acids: CASSKREGHEQYF.

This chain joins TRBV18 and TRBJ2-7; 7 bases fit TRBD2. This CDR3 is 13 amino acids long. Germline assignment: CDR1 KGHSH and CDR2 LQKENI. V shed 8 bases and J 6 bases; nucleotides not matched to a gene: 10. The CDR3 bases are TGTGCCAGCGAAGCCGGGACTACGGGCGAGCAGTACTTC. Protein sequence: CASEAGTTGEQYF. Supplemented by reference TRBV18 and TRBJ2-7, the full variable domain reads NAGVMQNPRHLVRRRGQEARLRCSPMKGHSHVYWYRQLPEEGLKFMVYLQKENIIDESGMPKERFSAEFPKEGPSILRIQQVVRGDSAAYFCASEAGTTGEQYFGPGTRLTVT.

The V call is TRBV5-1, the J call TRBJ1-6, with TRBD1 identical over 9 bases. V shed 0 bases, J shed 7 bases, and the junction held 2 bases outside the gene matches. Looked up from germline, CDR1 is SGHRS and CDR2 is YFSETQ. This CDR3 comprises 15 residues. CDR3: CASSLDGQGNSPLHF. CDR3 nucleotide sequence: TGCGCCAGCAGCTTGGACGGACAGGGGAATTCACCCCTCCACTTT.

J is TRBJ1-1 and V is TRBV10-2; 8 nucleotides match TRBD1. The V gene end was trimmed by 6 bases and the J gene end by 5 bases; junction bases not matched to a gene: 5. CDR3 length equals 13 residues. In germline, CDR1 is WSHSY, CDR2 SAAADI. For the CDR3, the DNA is TGCGCCAGCAGAACAGGGGGTGGGACTGAAGCTTTCTTT. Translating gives CASRTGGGTEAFF.

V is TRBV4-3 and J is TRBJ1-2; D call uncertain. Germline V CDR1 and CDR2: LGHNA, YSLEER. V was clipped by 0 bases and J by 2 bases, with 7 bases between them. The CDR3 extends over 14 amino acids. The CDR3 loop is CASSQDRRNYGYTF. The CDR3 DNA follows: TGCGCCAGCAGCCAAGACAGGAGGAACTATGGCTACACCTTC.

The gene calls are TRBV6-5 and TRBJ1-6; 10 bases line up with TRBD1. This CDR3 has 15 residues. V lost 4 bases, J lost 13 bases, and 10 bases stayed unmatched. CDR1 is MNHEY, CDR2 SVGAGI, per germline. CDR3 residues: CASSFSIPGQGPLHF. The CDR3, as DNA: TGTGCCAGCAGTTTCTCGATTCCGGGACAGGGGCCCCTCCACTTT.

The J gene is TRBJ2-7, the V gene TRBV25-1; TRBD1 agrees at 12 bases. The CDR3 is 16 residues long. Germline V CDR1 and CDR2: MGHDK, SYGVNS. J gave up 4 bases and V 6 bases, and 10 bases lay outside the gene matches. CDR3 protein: CASSAQPGQGAYEQYF. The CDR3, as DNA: TGTGCCAGCAGCGCCCAGCCGGGACAGGGGGCTTACGAGCAGTACTTC.

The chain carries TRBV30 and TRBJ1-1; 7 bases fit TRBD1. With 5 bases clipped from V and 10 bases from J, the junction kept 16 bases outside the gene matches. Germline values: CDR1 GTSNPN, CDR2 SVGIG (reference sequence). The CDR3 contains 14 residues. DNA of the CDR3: TGTGCCTGGGGAAACGGGACAGTACCTCCCCGAGCTTTCTTT. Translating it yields CAWGNGTVPPRAFF.

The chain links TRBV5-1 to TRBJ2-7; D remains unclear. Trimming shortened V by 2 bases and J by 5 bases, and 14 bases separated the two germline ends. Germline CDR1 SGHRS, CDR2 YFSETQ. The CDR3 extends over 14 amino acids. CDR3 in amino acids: CASSLNRPLDEQYF. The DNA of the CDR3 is TGCGCCAGCAGCTTAAACAGACCCCTCGACGAGCAGTACTTC.

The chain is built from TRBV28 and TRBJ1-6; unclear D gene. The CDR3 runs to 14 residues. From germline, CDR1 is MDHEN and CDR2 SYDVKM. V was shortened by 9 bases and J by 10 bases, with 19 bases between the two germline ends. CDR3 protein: CASTSGPRGSPLHF. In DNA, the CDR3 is TGTGCCAGTACCTCCGGGCCCCGAGGGTCACCCCTCCACTTT.

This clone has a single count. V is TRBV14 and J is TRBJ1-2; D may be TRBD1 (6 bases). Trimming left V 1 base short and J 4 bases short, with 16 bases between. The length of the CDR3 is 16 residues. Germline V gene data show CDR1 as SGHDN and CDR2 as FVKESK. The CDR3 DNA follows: TGTGCCAGCAGCCAAGTTGGGACACAGGCCTCCTATGGCTACACCTTC. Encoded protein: CASSQVGTQASYGYTF.

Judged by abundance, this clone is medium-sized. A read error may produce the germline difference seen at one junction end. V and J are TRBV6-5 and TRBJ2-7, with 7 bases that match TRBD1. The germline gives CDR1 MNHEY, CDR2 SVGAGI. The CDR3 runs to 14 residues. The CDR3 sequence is CASSSVDSGTDTLF. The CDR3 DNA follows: TGTGCCAGCAGTTCTGTAGATTCCGGGACAGATACGTTGTTC.

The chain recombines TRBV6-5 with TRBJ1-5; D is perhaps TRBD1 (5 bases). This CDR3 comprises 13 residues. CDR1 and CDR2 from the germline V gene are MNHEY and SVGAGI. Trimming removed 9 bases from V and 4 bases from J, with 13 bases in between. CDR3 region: CASRQNGNQPQHF. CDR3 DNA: TGTGCCAGTCGACAGAACGGGAATCAGCCCCAGCATTTT.

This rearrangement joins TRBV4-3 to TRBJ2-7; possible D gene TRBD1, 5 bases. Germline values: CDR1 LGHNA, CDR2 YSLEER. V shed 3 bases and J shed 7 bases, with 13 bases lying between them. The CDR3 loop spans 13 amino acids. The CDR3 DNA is TGCGCCAGCAGCCACCCCAGGGCTGGAGAGCAGTACTTC. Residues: CASSHPRAGEQYF.